This T cell receptor (beta chain) is drawn from a study of CD8+CD57+ T cells in acquired aplastic anemia. In the study overall: On average, sorted CD4+ and CD8+ cells gave 3 to 3.5 ug of DNA. Healthy donors had, on average, around 11 million reads for their CD4+ cells. Study-wide points: Found in both controls and patients were approximately 30 CD8+ CDR3 sequences.

The CDR3 runs to 14 residues. Germline V gene sequence: CDR1 SGHVT, CDR2 SQSDAQ. V was shortened by 0 bases and J by 6 bases, with 6 bases between the two germline ends. Turning to this clonotype: Its antigen is still unknown.

Genomic DNA templated the TCR beta VDJ and CDR3 profiling. TCRdb ran MiXCR on the reads and lists one entry per CDR3 protein. The sample consists of over 100,000 distinct CDR3 sequences, approximately 41% of them appearing once. The TCR sequence derives from a human donor in good health, serving as a control. The sample consisted of sorted CD4+, CD8+, or CD8+CD57+ T cells (not recorded which) from PBMCs. The genes are TRBV7-4 and TRBJ1-6; D is unresolved. The CDR3 region is CASSLAASNSPLHF. The CDR3 bases are TGTGCCAGCAGCTTAGCAGCCTCTAATTCACCCCTCCACTTT.